This paragraph reports one T cell receptor beta chain. Antigen unknown. It was with a sample-barcoded 5' primer and a J-beta primer mix that a second PCR of roughly 7 to 12 cycles was run. TCRdb reprocessed the 5' RACE reads via MiXCR and lists one record per CDR3 protein. Here the sample spans hundreds of thousands of distinct CDR3 sequences, just under 25% being singletons. This record belongs to a study of blood T cells in healthy people across ages. Study-level findings and limits: PBMCs left unsorted prevented a conclusive naive versus antigen-experienced comparison.

These data were also filed under a second study, of T cells of mothers and their children. According to that study: The study sampled three healthy Caucasian mothers and their six children.

The source is a boy under 18 in good health. Material: blood.

CDR3 coding DNA: TGTGCCAGCAGCTCCACGGACAGGGAGAAACCCTACAATGAGCAGTTCTTC. Residues: CASSSTDREKPYNEQFF. V and J are TRBV11-3 and TRBJ2-1, with 8 bases that match TRBD1. The germline CDR1 and CDR2 sequences are SGHNT and YENEEA. The CDR3 sequence is 17 residues long. V shed 4 bases, J shed 2 bases, and the junction held 10 bases outside the gene matches. Full variable domain (rest looked up from reference TRBV11-3 and TRBJ2-1): EAGVVQSPRYKIIEKKQPVAFWCNPISGHNTLYWYLQNLGQGPELLIRYENEEAVDDSQLPKDRFSAERLKGVDSTLKIQPAELGDSAVYLCASSSTDREKPYNEQFFGPGTRLTVL.